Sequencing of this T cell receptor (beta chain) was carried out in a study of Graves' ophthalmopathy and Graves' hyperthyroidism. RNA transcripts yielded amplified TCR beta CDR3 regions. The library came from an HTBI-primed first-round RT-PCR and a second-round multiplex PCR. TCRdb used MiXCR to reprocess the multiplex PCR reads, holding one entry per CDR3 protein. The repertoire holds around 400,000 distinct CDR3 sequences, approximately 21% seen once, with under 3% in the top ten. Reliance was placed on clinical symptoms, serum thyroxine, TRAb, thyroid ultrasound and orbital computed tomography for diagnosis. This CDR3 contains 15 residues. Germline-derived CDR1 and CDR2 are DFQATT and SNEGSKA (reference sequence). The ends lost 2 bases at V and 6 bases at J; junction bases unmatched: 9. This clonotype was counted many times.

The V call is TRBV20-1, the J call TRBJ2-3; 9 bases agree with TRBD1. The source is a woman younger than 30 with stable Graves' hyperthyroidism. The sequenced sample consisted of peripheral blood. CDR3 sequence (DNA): TGCAGTGCTAGACCTCCGGGACAGGGTCGGGATACGCAGTATTTT. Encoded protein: CSARPPGQGRDTQYF.